A single sample gave rise to the 32 T cell receptor beta chains below, sequenced in a study of T cell repertoires in cytomegalovirus infection. Their antigens are not known. TCRdb ran MiXCR on the reads and lists one entry per CDR3 protein. The sample lists about a million distinct CDR3 sequences, around 29% occurring once. The sample in question was cultured CD8+ T cells from PBMCs, obtained from culture after CMV antigen stimulation. These receptors all come from a human donor in good health (CMV status not recorded). Some clones in this sample may be carry-over from other donors' samples.

This chain uses TRBV5-4 with TRBJ2-3; D gene uncertain. V gave up 4 bases and J gave up 4 bases, with 19 bases separating them. The CDR3 is made up of 16 amino acids. Per germline, CDR1 SGHNT and CDR2 YYREEE (reference sequence). The CDR3 DNA reads as TGTGCCAGCAGCCCCTATTCTCAGTCCATGCCAGATACGCAGTATTTT. As protein: CASSPYSQSMPDTQYF.

This clonotype has only a few counts. The chain carries TRBV5-5 and TRBJ2-1; D not certain. The germline gives CDR1 SGHKS, CDR2 YYEKEE (reference sequence). This CDR3 is 15 amino acids long. V was shortened by 5 bases and J by 2 bases, with 14 bases between the two germline ends. The CDR3: CASSIGADPYNEQFF. For the CDR3, the DNA is TGTGCCAGCAGTATTGGTGCAGACCCCTACAATGAGCAGTTCTTC.

This clonotype was counted between two and nine times. The gene calls are TRBV20-1 and TRBJ2-5; 10 bases align to TRBD2. The CDR3 has 15 residues. The V segment lost 5 bases and the J segment 5 bases; nucleotides outside the gene matches: 11. The V gene's germline CDR1 is DFQATT and CDR2 SNEGSKA (reference sequence). The CDR3 coding sequence is TGCAGTGCTCCGGGCGATAGCGGGGGGAGGGAGACCCAGTACTTC. This sequence encodes CSAPGDSGGRETQYF.

Ten or more counts support this clonotype. CDR3 sequence (DNA): TGTGCCAGCAGTTACTCGCTGCTAGCGGGGGGACAGCCCTGGTACATTCAGTACTTC. This gives the protein CASSYSLLAGGQPWYIQYF. V gene TRBV6-2 or TRBV6-3 combines with J gene TRBJ2-4; 11 bases line up with TRBD2. Trimming at V came to 0 bases and at J to 8 bases, leaving 15 bases not matched to a gene. The CDR3 loop spans 19 amino acids. The germline gives CDR1 MNHEY, CDR2 SVGEGT.

The chain joins TRBV2 to TRBJ1-1; D not resolved. From germline, CDR1 is SNHLY and CDR2 FYNNEI. The CDR3 covers 14 residues. The V end lost 7 bases, the J end lost 1 base, and 13 bases lay between the germline ends. The DNA of the CDR3 is TGTGCCAGCACTTTTTGGGCAGCGAACACTGAAGCTTTCTTT. Its protein product is CASTFWAANTEAFF.

This clonotype was observed once. The genes are TRBV27 and TRBJ2-2; tentatively, D is TRBD1 or TRBD2 (5 bases each). V shed 5 bases and J shed 9 bases, with 10 bases lying between them. This CDR3 has 12 residues. Germline V gene data show CDR1 as MNHEY and CDR2 as SMNVEV (reference sequence). The CDR3 region is CASSTGARELFF. In DNA, the CDR3 is TGTGCCAGCAGTACCGGGGCCCGGGAGCTGTTTTTT.

The chain combines TRBV11-3 with TRBJ2-1; 10 positions match TRBD2. The V gene end was trimmed by 5 bases and the J gene end by 5 bases; junction bases not matched to a gene: 6. Germline V gene data show CDR1 as SGHNT and CDR2 as YENEEA. The CDR3 sequence is 15 residues long. The CDR3 sequence is CASSPGLAEDNEQFF. DNA of the CDR3: TGTGCCAGCAGCCCCGGACTAGCGGAGGACAATGAGCAGTTCTTC.

V gene TRBV9 combines with J gene TRBJ2-1, with D unresolved. V was shortened by 2 bases and J by 6 bases, with 9 bases between the two germline ends. The CDR3 is 13 residues long. Germline V lookup: CDR1 SGDLS, CDR2 YYNGEE. The CDR3 sequence is CASSVGLSNEQFF. CDR3 coding DNA: TGTGCCAGCAGCGTTGGGCTCTCCAATGAGCAGTTCTTC.

The chain is built from TRBV19 and TRBJ2-7; D unresolved. This CDR3 is built from 11 residues. Deletions cut 5 bases from V and 7 bases from J, with 9 bases between. Germline V lookup: CDR1 LNHDA, CDR2 SQIVND (reference sequence). The CDR3 bases are TGTGCCAGTAGTGTGGACGAAGAGCAGTACTTC. This sequence encodes CASSVDEEQYF.

This clonotype was picked up a small number of times. V and J are TRBV13 and TRBJ2-3; D unclear. Germline CDR1 and CDR2: PRHDT and FYEKMQ (reference sequence). This CDR3 is 13 amino acids long. Between the trimmed V and J ends, which lost 1 base and 4 bases, there was a span of 6 bases. CDR3 nucleotides: TGTGCCAGCAGCTTAGAAAAGGCAGATACGCAGTATTTT. Translation gives CASSLEKADTQYF.

This chain joins TRBV28 and TRBJ2-5; TRBD2 matches at 7 bases. The CDR3 has 15 residues. J was trimmed by 5 bases and V by 2 bases; bases with no gene match: 8. Germline V gene lookup returns CDR1 MDHEN and CDR2 SYDVKM. As DNA, the CDR3 is TGTGCCAGCAGTTTAGGAGCGGGGATACTGGAGACCCAGTACTTC. Protein: CASSLGAGILETQYF.

The V call is TRBV19, the J call TRBJ2-5; weak D call: TRBD1 (6 bases). This CDR3 has 15 residues. V was trimmed by 5 bases and J by 1 base, leaving 14 bases between them. Germline V gene data show CDR1 as LNHDA and CDR2 as SQIVND (reference sequence). The CDR3 here is CASSARGHLQETQYF. CDR3 sequence (DNA): TGTGCCAGTAGTGCCAGGGGACACCTCCAAGAGACCCAGTACTTC.

This clonotype was observed a handful of times. The chain recombines TRBV27 with TRBJ2-1; TRBD2 might be the D (6 bases). Trimming pared 6 bases from V and 16 bases from J, leaving 16 bases between. Germline V gene lookup returns CDR1 MNHEY and CDR2 SMNVEV (reference sequence). The CDR3 length is 11 residues. The CDR3 bases are TGTGCCAGCAGGTGGGGCGGGGTTGTTTTCTTC. Translation gives CASRWGGVVFF.

This clonotype came up a few times. This chain connects TRBV19 to TRBJ1-6; tentatively, D is TRBD1 (5 bases). The CDR3 is 15 residues long. V lost 6 bases to trimming and J lost 8 bases, with 17 bases between them. Germline V gives CDR1 LNHDA, CDR2 SQIVND (reference sequence). The CDR3 region has the DNA TGTGCCAGTAGCCTCAGACAGCCCCAGGATTCACCCCTCCACTTT. Amino acids: CASSLRQPQDSPLHF.

The genes are TRBV27 and TRBJ2-5; 11 positions match TRBD2. V lost 8 bases to trimming and J lost 10 bases; unmatched junction nucleotides: 12. Germline V gene lookup returns CDR1 MNHEY and CDR2 SMNVEV (reference sequence). The CDR3 covers 14 residues. CDR3 nucleotides: TGTGCCAGCGGCAAACCGGGACTAGCGGTGAACCAGTACTTC. Amino acids: CASGKPGLAVNQYF.

In its sample, this clonotype was seen a few times. J is TRBJ1-1 and V is TRBV15, with a weak D call TRBD1 (5 bases). Per the germline V gene, CDR1 is LNHNV and CDR2 is YYDKDF (reference sequence). With 5 bases removed from V and 2 bases from J, the gap between germline ends came to 12 bases. The CDR3 spans 14 residues. The CDR3 DNA reads TGTGCCACCAGCCCAGACAGCCCTAACACTGAAGCTTTCTTT. Protein product: CATSPDSPNTEAFF.

This clonotype was counted a few times. The chain combines TRBV6-1 with TRBJ1-2, with 7 bases aligning to TRBD1. V dropped 7 bases and J dropped 6; count of bases not matched to a gene: 11. Germline V gene sequence: CDR1 MNHNS, CDR2 SASEGT. The CDR3 totals 14 residues. CDR3 nucleotides: TGTGCCAGCAACTGGGAGGGGGCGAGGAATGGCTACACCTTC. Residues: CASNWEGARNGYTF.

V gene TRBV7-9 combines with J gene TRBJ2-1; D may be TRBD1 (6 bases). The CDR3 has 13 residues. Trimming stripped 10 bases from V and 8 bases from J, with 18 bases between. Germline assignment: CDR1 SEHNR and CDR2 FQNEAQ (reference sequence). The CDR3 DNA reads as TGTGCCATAAGACAGGACACACGGGATGAGCAGTTCTTC. Residues: CAIRQDTRDEQFF.

This chain joins TRBV4-2 and TRBJ2-3; D might be TRBD1 (5 bases). The CDR3 covers 16 residues. CDR1 is LGHNA, CDR2 YNFKEQ, per germline. V lost 0 bases and J lost 2, with 12 bases in between. CDR3 sequence: CASSQDMGRDTDTQYF. The CDR3 coding sequence is TGTGCCAGCAGCCAAGACATGGGGCGAGACACAGATACGCAGTATTTT.

The gene calls are TRBV23-1 and TRBJ2-7; no clear D gene. TRBV23-1 is noted as an ORF with a role that remains uncertain. V lost 6 bases to trimming and J lost 4 bases, with 19 bases between them. CDR3 length equals 15 residues. The CDR3 nucleotides are TGCGCCAGCAGCCGGGTATGGGCCGAAACTTACGAGCAGTACGTC. Protein sequence: CASSRVWAETYEQYV.

The chain uses TRBV11-2 and TRBJ1-3, with a possible D match to TRBD1 (5 bases). CDR1 and CDR2 (germline): SGHAT, FQNNGV. V was pared by 3 bases and J by 1 base, with 7 bases between. This CDR3 is built from 14 residues. Here the CDR3 DNA reads TGTGCCAGCAGCTTCGGACAATCTGGAAACACCATATATTTT. Amino acid sequence: CASSFGQSGNTIYF.

The chain carries TRBV5-6 and TRBJ2-7; no firm D call. V was clipped by 4 bases and J by 2 bases, with 10 bases between them. The germline CDR1 and CDR2 sequences are SGHDT and YYEEEE. This CDR3 comprises 13 residues. DNA of the CDR3: TGTGCCAGCAGCCCGGGCCCCCCCTACGAGCAGTACGTC. It is translated as CASSPGPPYEQYV.

This clonotype occurred a few times. This chain uses TRBV7-6 with TRBJ1-2; TRBD1 is a possible D gene (5 bases). The CDR3 is made up of 17 amino acids. Trimming left V 3 bases short and J 4 bases short, with 21 bases between. CDR1 and CDR2 (germline): SGHVS, FNYEAQ. The CDR3 nucleotides are TGTGCCAGCAGCTTGGGTTCACGGCTTCGGGGACTCTATGGCTACACCTTC. Protein: CASSLGSRLRGLYGYTF.

This clonotype has a single count. The V and J genes are TRBV7-9 and TRBJ2-5, with no clear D. The CDR3 is made up of 14 amino acids. Deletions cut 0 bases from V and 1 base from J, with 6 bases between. CDR1 and CDR2 from the germline V gene are SEHNR and FQNEAQ (reference sequence). In DNA form, the CDR3 reads TGTGCCAGCAGCTTAGCCCCCGTCCAAGAGACCCAGTACTTC. Translating gives CASSLAPVQETQYF.

The chain is built from TRBV7-9 and TRBJ2-3; D call uncertain. V lost 6 bases, J lost 6 bases, and 16 bases lay in between. Germline values: CDR1 SEHNR, CDR2 FQNEAQ (reference sequence). This CDR3 is 14 amino acids long. The chain's CDR3 is CASRDPVKGDTQYF. CDR3 coding DNA: TGTGCCAGCAGGGACCCCGTCAAAGGGGATACGCAGTATTTT.

The rearrangement uses TRBV20-1 and TRBJ1-2; a weak D match, TRBD1 (6 bases). Trimming took off 3 bases at V and 0 bases at J, with 11 bases between the two ends. CDR1 DFQATT and CDR2 SNEGSKA come from the germline V gene (reference sequence). The CDR3 length is 14 residues. The chain's CDR3 is CSARQQGTNYGYTF. CDR3 nucleotide sequence: TGCAGTGCTAGGCAACAGGGAACTAACTATGGCTACACCTTC.

This clonotype came up a few times. The chain uses TRBV7-9 and TRBJ2-7, with 8 bases matching TRBD1. Germline trimming cut 5 bases from V and 5 bases from J; bases unmatched to any gene: 5. CDR1 is SEHNR and CDR2 is FQNEAQ in the germline V gene (reference sequence). The CDR3 runs 13 residues. CDR3 DNA: TGTGCCAGCAGCCCCAGGGGGCGCGACGAGCAGTACGTC. This sequence encodes CASSPRGRDEQYV.

The V and J genes are TRBV25-1 and TRBJ1-2; 7 bases fit TRBD1. Losses at the gene ends were 2 bases for V and 3 bases for J; bases not matched to a gene: 3. The CDR3 is 14 residues long. Germline V gives CDR1 MGHDK, CDR2 SYGVNS. The CDR3 coding sequence is TGTGCCAGCAGTGAAGGACAGGATGACTATGGCTACACCTTC. Protein: CASSEGQDDYGYTF.

This clonotype showed up just a few times. CDR3 sequence reads: CASSATPGTRGSYNEQFF. CDR3 nucleotides: TGTGCCAGCAGCGCTACCCCCGGGACTAGGGGCTCCTACAATGAGCAGTTCTTC. The J gene is TRBJ2-1, the V gene TRBV12-3 or TRBV12-4; the match to TRBD2 covers 8 bases. Trimming took 6 bases from V and 0 from J; bases not matched to a gene: 13. The CDR3 extends over 18 amino acids.

As DNA, the CDR3 is TGTGCCAGCAGCACTAGGGGCTACACCTTC. It is translated as CASSTRGYTF. The chain joins TRBV5-5 to TRBJ1-2; D unresolved. V lost 4 bases and J lost 8, with 6 bases in between. Germline V gene data show CDR1 as SGHKS and CDR2 as YYEKEE (reference sequence). The CDR3 spans 10 residues.

This clonotype was seen only a few times. CDR3 protein: CASSFSTSGGQSTDTQYF. The CDR3 nucleotides are TGTGCCAGCAGTTTTTCGACTAGCGGGGGACAAAGCACAGATACGCAGTATTTT. V usage is TRBV12-3 or TRBV12-4 and J usage is TRBJ2-3; TRBD2 agrees at 12 bases. This CDR3 comprises 18 residues. The V and J ends lost 3 bases and 0 bases, in that order; junction bases with no gene match: 7.

The table lists this clonotype with a few counts. The rearrangement links TRBV7-2 to TRBJ2-7; D remains ambiguous. Germline V gene sequence: CDR1 SGHTA, CDR2 FQGNSA. CDR3 length: 14 residues. Trimming removed 1 base from V and 2 bases from J, with 9 bases in between. This CDR3 reads CASSLGPGAYEQYF. CDR3 coding DNA: TGTGCCAGCAGCTTAGGACCGGGCGCCTACGAGCAGTACTTC.